The clone carrying this T cell receptor beta chain was observed a few times. This record comes from a study of patients and donors after allogeneic stem cell transplantation. TCRdb re-called the RT-PCR reads through MiXCR, storing one row per CDR3 protein. There are roughly 960,000 distinct CDR3 sequences in the sample; about a sixth occur only once, and 5% to 6.5% lies in the top ten. CDR1 MGHRA and CDR2 YSYEKL come from the germline V gene. The V and J ends lost 1 base and 8 bases, in that order; junction bases with no gene match: 5. The CDR3 length is 16 residues. This sequence was found in a human donor who was either an allogeneic HSCT recipient or a stem cell or donor lymphocyte infusion donor (not recorded which). It is not recorded whose cells these are; they may come from a transplant donor. The V gene is TRBV4-1, the J gene TRBJ1-4; TRBD1 aligns across 12 bases. The sample was blood, either unsorted or a sorted T cell fraction (not recorded which). The CDR3 spells CASSQASGTGGEKLFF. In DNA form, the CDR3 reads TGCGCCAGCAGCCAAGCTTCAGGGACAGGGGGCGAAAAACTGTTTTTT.